The 8 T cell receptor beta chains in this list originate from one sample, sequenced in a study of T cells in localized non-small cell lung cancer. TCRdb's copy holds only in-frame clones and misses some; the assay was immunoSEQ multiplex PCR. Of about 1,800 clones detected, 25% to 30% appear once; the ten largest clones hold approximately 12%. Sequences were derived from lung tumor tissue, sampled before any cancer treatment. Source of these receptors: a woman aged 35 to 70 with stage I lung adenocarcinoma.

The table lists this clone with a count of one. The chain couples TRBV19 to TRBJ2-3; D possibly corresponds to TRBD2 (6 bases). Trimming took 3 bases from V and 4 from J, leaving 11 bases between them. This CDR3 has 14 amino acids. Germline CDR1 reads LNHDA; CDR2 reads SQIVND (reference sequence). DNA for the CDR3: TGTGCCAGTAGTATGGGCGGGGCGCCAGATACGCAGTATTTT. Amino acids: CASSMGGAPDTQYF.

This clone was detected only a few times. The chain joins TRBV28 to TRBJ1-5; TRBD1 might be the D (5 bases). The CDR3 extends over 13 amino acids. V was clipped by 7 bases and J by 4 bases, with 11 bases between them. Germline lookup yields CDR1 MDHEN and CDR2 SYDVKM. As DNA, the CDR3 is TGTGCCAGCAAGGGGACCGAGAATCAGCCCCAGCATTTT. Translated: CASKGTENQPQHF.

This clone was seen only a few times. J is TRBJ2-2 and V is TRBV7-6; TRBD1 aligns across 7 bases. The CDR3 extends over 14 amino acids. The germline CDR1 and CDR2 sequences are SGHVS and FNYEAQ. The V and J ends lost 3 bases and 8 bases, in that order; junction bases with no gene match: 6. The CDR3 nucleotides read TGTGCCAGCAGCTTGACAGGGTTAGGGGGGGAGCTGTTTTTT. Translation: CASSLTGLGGELFF.

J is TRBJ2-7 and V is TRBV25-1; the match to TRBD1 covers 8 bases. The length of the CDR3 is 15 residues. CDR1 MGHDK and CDR2 SYGVNS come from the germline V gene. V lost 4 bases, J lost 4 bases, and 9 bases stayed unmatched. The CDR3 sequence is CASSGTMTGVYEQYF. Written as DNA, the CDR3 is TGTGCCAGCAGTGGAACGATGACAGGGGTATACGAGCAGTACTTC.

The chain recombines TRBV29-1 with TRBJ1-4, with D possibly matching TRBD1 (6 bases). CDR1 is SQVTM, CDR2 ANQGSEA, per germline. There are 14 residues in the CDR3. V lost 4 bases to trimming and J lost 5 bases, with 14 bases between them. This CDR3 reads CSVVFGQLNEKLFF. CDR3 nucleotide sequence: TGCAGCGTTGTGTTCGGACAGTTAAATGAAAAACTGTTTTTT.

A few counts support this clone. The V gene is TRBV2, the J gene TRBJ2-2; unclear D gene. CDR3 length: 13 amino acids. The V gene lost 4 bases and the J gene lost 5 bases, with 8 bases spanning the gap. Germline assignment: CDR1 SNHLY and CDR2 FYNNEI. Here the CDR3 DNA reads TGTGCCAGCAGTGGATCCAGGACCGGGGAGCTGTTTTTT. Amino acids: CASSGSRTGELFF. Filled out from reference TRBV2 and TRBJ2-2, the complete variable domain reads EPEVTQTPSHQVTQMGQEVILRCVPISNHLYFYWYRQILGQKVEFLVSFYNNEISEKSEIFDDQFSVERPDGSNFTLKIRSTKLEDSAMYFCASSGSRTGELFFGEGSRLTVL.

The CDR3 DNA is TGTGCCAGCAGTTTAGCCTCTTCTAGGGAGCAGTACTTC. Protein sequence: CASSLASSREQYF. V usage is TRBV6-8 and J usage is TRBJ2-7; D remains ambiguous. There are 13 residues in the CDR3. Per the germline V gene, CDR1 is MNHGY and CDR2 is SAAAGT. V lost 4 bases, J lost 7 bases, and 14 bases lay in between.

In this sample, this clone turned up a few times. The chain uses TRBV19 and TRBJ2-5; 7 bases fit TRBD1. V shed 5 bases, J shed 5 bases, and the junction held 14 bases outside the gene matches. The CDR3 extends over 16 amino acids. Germline CDR1 reads LNHDA; CDR2 reads SQIVND (reference sequence). CDR3 in DNA: TGTGCCAGTAGTCACATAGTACAGGGGCCCGGGGAGACCCAGTACTTC. This translates into CASSHIVQGPGETQYF.